The 12 T cell receptor beta chains below come from one sample, sequenced in a study of CD8+ T cells in alopecia areata. Treatment defined: oral pan-JAK inhibitor, 5-10 mg twice daily. RNA extraction was followed by reverse transcription into cDNA, which acted as the sequencing template. Profiled with immunoSEQ multiplex PCR; TCRdb holds only in-frame clones, not every one. The table includes approximately 210,000 clones, over 60% detected once. The source material was CD4+ T cells sorted from blood, sampled at week 4, from a patient treated with tofacitinib. The receptors come from a human donor with alopecia areata.

This clone was seen more than once but under ten times. The CDR3 DNA follows: TGTGCCAGTCGGGCGAACAGGGGGATGAACTACGAGCAGTACTTC. Encoded protein: CASRANRGMNYEQYF. The rearrangement links TRBV2 to TRBJ2-7, with 8 nucleotides matching TRBD1. In germline, CDR1 is SNHLY, CDR2 FYNNEI. With V trimmed by 9 bases and J by 3 bases, 13 bases remained unmatched. The CDR3 runs 15 residues. Full variable domain (outside the CDR3, taken from reference TRBV2 and TRBJ2-7): EPEVTQTPSHQVTQMGQEVILRCVPISNHLYFYWYRQILGQKVEFLVSFYNNEISEKSEIFDDQFSVERPDGSNFTLKIRSTKLEDSAMYFCASRANRGMNYEQYFGPGTRLTVT.

This chain links TRBV7-3 with TRBJ1-1; D unclear. V lost 4 bases and J 1 base, leaving 7 bases between the germline ends. Per the germline V gene, CDR1 is SGHTA and CDR2 is FQGTGA. CDR3 length: 13 amino acids. The CDR3 DNA follows: TGTGCCAGCAGCTCCCAGGAGAACACTGAAGCTTTCTTT. It is translated as CASSSQENTEAFF.

This clone has just a few counts. The chain carries TRBV10-3 and TRBJ2-7; D uncertain. Germline V lookup: CDR1 ENHRY, CDR2 SYGVKD. CDR3 size: 13 residues. Trimming took 3 bases from V and 2 from J, leaving 8 bases between them. Here the CDR3 reads CAISDDTAYEQYF. The CDR3 coding sequence is TGTGCCATCAGTGATGACACCGCCTACGAGCAGTACTTC.

The chain uses TRBV2 and TRBJ1-2; the D is unclear. Trimming stripped 3 bases from V and 3 bases from J, with 5 bases between. Looked up from germline, CDR1 is SNHLY and CDR2 is FYNNEI. This CDR3 is built from 12 residues. CDR3 amino acids: CASSEADYGYTF. DNA for the CDR3: TGTGCCAGCAGTGAGGCTGACTATGGCTACACCTTC. Supplemented by reference TRBV2 and TRBJ1-2, the full variable domain reads EPEVTQTPSHQVTQMGQEVILRCVPISNHLYFYWYRQILGQKVEFLVSFYNNEISEKSEIFDDQFSVERPDGSNFTLKIRSTKLEDSAMYFCASSEADYGYTFGSGTRLTVV.

This chain links TRBV29-1 with TRBJ1-2; tentative D call: TRBD1 (6 bases). The CDR3 extends over 13 amino acids. Germline loops: CDR1 SQVTM, CDR2 ANQGSEA. Trimming removed 3 bases from V and 1 base from J, with 9 bases in between. CDR3: CSVDDRNNYGYTF. The DNA of the CDR3 is TGCAGCGTTGATGACAGGAATAACTATGGCTACACCTTC.

The CDR3 is CASSATGVRRDEQFF. The DNA for the CDR3 is TGTGCCAGCAGCGCCACAGGGGTAAGGAGGGATGAGCAGTTCTTC. This chain uses TRBV9 with TRBJ2-1, with D tentatively TRBD1 (7 bases). The germline V gene encodes CDR1 SGDLS and CDR2 YYNGEE. This CDR3 is 15 amino acids long. Trimming pared 3 bases from V and 8 bases from J, leaving 18 bases between.

The chain is built from TRBV29-1 and TRBJ2-5, with D maybe TRBD1 (5 bases). V was trimmed by 4 bases and J by 1 base, leaving 7 bases between them. The CDR3 is made up of 12 amino acids. The germline CDR1 and CDR2 sequences are SQVTM and ANQGSEA. CDR3: CSVGQRQETQYF. The CDR3 DNA follows: TGCAGCGTTGGACAGCGCCAAGAGACCCAGTACTTC.

The chain couples TRBV6-5 to TRBJ1-2, with 9 bases that match TRBD1. The germline V gene has CDR1 MNHEY and CDR2 SVGAGI. The trim removed 7 bases at V and 5 bases at J, leaving 8 bases unmatched. The CDR3 is 14 amino acids. CDR3 DNA sequence: TGTGCCAGCATCTCAGGGGACAGGGCATATGGCTACACCTTC. This encodes CASISGDRAYGYTF.

The V call is TRBV5-6, the J call TRBJ1-2; D is possibly TRBD1 (5 bases). Deletions cut 5 bases from V and 3 bases from J, with 20 bases between. This CDR3 region has 16 residues. Germline CDR1 reads SGHDT; CDR2 reads YYEEEE. This chain's CDR3 is CASRPKGTGTHYGYTF. CDR3 coding DNA: TGTGCCAGCAGACCGAAGGGGACTGGCACCCACTATGGCTACACCTTC.

This chain links TRBV13 with TRBJ2-7, with D possibly matching TRBD1 (5 bases). Trimming stripped 5 bases from V and 2 bases from J, with 16 bases between. Germline values: CDR1 PRHDT, CDR2 FYEKMQ (reference sequence). This CDR3 has 15 amino acids. CDR3 bases: TGTGCCAGCAGCCCCTTGGACATACGAACCTACGAGCAGTACTTC. Translated, it gives CASSPLDIRTYEQYF. The entire variable domain, with the rest obtained from reference TRBV13 and TRBJ2-7, is as follows: AAGVIQSPRHLIKEKRETATLKCYPIPRHDTVYWYQQGPGQDPQFLISFYEKMQSDKGSIPDRFSAQQFSDYHSELNMSSLELGDSALYFCASSPLDIRTYEQYFGPGTRLTVT.

This clone has just a few counts. The chain carries TRBV4-1 and TRBJ1-6; TRBD1 agrees at 9 bases. CDR3 size: 14 residues. From germline, CDR1 is MGHRA and CDR2 YSYEKL. J lost 9 bases, V lost 1 base, and 1 base had no gene match. This CDR3 is CASSQADRGSPLHF. As DNA, the CDR3 is TGCGCCAGCAGCCAAGCGGACAGGGGTTCACCCCTCCACTTT.

The chain links TRBV4-1 to TRBJ2-1; a possible D gene is TRBD2 (5 bases). Germline V gene sequence: CDR1 MGHRA, CDR2 YSYEKL. Deletions cut 2 bases from V and 10 bases from J, with 12 bases between. This CDR3 is built from 13 residues. The CDR3 nucleotides read TGCGCCAGCAGCCAATTTGAGGGCTTAGAGCAGTTCTTC. It encodes CASSQFEGLEQFF.